This T cell receptor (beta chain) was obtained from a study of CD4 T cells in relation to SARS-CoV-2 and coronaviruses. Study-level points and caveats: No donor gave both pre-pandemic and post-infection samples. No crossreactivity against non-spike viral proteins was tested here.

Comments on this clone: The antigen remains undetermined.

Unexposed donor CD4+ T cells date from about 2010-2018, before the COVID-19 pandemic. After nine to ten days of culture, CD4+ T cells were isolated. Approximately 1.8 million PBMCs per well were cultured with approximately 10 IU/ml IL-2. Sequencing was performed with immunoSEQ multiplex PCR; in TCRdb, only in-frame clones are kept and a portion is missing. The sample shows approximately 17,000 clones, roughly 83% of them seen only once. The TCR was taken from a human donor in good health. The sequenced material came from CD4+ T cells from PBMCs, cultured in vitro.

The CDR3 region has the DNA TGTGCCAGCAGTTACGACCATGGAACTACAGATACGCAGTATTTT. This encodes CASSYDHGTTDTQYF. The V and J genes are TRBV6-2 or TRBV6-3 and TRBJ2-3; the D is unclear. This CDR3 is built from 15 residues. Germline CDR1 is MNHEY and CDR2 is SVGEGT. V was cut by 2 bases and J by 3 bases, with 12 bases left in between.